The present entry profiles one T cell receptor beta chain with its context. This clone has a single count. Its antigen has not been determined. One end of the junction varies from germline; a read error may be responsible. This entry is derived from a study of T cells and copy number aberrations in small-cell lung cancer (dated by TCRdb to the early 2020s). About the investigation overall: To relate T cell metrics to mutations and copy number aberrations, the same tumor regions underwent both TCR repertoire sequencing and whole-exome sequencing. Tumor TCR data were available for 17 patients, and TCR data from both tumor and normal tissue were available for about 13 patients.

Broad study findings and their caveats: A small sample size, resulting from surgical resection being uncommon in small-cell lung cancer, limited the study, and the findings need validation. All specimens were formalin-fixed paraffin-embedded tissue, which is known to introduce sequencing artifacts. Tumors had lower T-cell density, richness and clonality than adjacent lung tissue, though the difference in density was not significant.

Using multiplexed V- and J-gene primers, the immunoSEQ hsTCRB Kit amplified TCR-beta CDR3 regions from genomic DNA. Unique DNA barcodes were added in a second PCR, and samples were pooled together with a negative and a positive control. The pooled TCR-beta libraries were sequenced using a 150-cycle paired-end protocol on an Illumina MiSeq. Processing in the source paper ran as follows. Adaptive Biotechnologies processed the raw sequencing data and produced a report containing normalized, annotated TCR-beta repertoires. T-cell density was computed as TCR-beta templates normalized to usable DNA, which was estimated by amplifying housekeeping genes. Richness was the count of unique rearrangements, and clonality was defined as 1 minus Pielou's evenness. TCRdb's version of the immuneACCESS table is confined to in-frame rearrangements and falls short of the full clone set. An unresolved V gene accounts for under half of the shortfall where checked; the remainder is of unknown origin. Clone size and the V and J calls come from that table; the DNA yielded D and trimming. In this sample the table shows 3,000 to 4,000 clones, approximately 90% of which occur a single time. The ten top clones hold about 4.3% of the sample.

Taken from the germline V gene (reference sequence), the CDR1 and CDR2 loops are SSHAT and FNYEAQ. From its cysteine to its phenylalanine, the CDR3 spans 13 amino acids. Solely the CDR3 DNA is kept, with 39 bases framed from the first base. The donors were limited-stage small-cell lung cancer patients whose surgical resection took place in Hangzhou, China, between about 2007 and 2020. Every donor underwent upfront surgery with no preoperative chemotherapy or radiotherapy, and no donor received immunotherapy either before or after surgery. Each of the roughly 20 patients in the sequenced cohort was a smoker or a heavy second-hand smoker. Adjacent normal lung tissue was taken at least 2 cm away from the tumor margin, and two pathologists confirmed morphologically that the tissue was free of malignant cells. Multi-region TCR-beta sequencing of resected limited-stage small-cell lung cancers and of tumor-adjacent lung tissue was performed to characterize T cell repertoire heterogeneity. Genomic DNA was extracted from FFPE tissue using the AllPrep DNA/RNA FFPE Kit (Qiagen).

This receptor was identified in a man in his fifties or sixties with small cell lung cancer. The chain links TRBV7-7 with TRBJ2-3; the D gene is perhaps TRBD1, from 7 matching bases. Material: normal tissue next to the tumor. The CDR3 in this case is CASSPGGTDTQYF. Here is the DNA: TGTGCTAGCAGCCCAGGGGGGACAGATACGCAGTATTTT.